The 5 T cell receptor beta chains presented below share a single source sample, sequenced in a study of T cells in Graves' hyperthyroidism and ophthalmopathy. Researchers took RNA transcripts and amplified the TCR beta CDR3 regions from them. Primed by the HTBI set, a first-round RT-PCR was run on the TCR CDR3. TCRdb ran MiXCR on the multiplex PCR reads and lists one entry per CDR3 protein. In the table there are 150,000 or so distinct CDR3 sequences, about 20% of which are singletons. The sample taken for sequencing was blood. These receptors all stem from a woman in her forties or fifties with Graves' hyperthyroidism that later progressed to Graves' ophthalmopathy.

The CDR3 sequence: CASSPTTGGFETQYF. Here the CDR3 DNA reads TGTGCCAGCAGTCCGACGACAGGGGGGTTCGAGACCCAGTACTTC. The chain has TRBV12-3 or TRBV12-4 and TRBJ2-5; TRBD1 matches 9 bases. CDR3 size: 15 residues. V lost 5 bases to trimming and J lost 5 bases; unmatched junction nucleotides: 9.

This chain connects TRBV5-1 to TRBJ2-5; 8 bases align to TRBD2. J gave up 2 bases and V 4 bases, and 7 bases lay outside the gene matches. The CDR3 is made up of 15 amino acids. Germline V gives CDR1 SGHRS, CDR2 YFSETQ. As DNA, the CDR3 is TGCGCCAGCAGCATACCGGGACTAGGACAAGAGACCCAGTACTTC. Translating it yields CASSIPGLGQETQYF. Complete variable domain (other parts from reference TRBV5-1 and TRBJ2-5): KAGVTQTPRYLIKTRGQQVTLSCSPISGHRSVSWYQQTPGQGLQFLFEYFSETQRNKGNFPGRFSGRQFSNSRSEMNVSTLELGDSALYLCASSIPGLGQETQYFGPGTRLLVL.

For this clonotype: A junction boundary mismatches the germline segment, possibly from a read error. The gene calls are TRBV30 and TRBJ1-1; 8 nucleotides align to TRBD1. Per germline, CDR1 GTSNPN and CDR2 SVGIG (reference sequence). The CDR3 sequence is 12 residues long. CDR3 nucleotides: TGTGCCTGGGGACAGGGTCGAACTGAAGCCTTCTTT. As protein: CAWGQGRTEAFF. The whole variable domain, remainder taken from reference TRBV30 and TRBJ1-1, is SQTIHQWPATLVQPVGSPLSLECTVEGTSNPNLYWYRQAAGRGLQLLFYSVGIGQISSEVPQNLSASRPQDRQFILSSKKLLLSDSGFYLCAWGQGRTEAFFGQGTRLTVV.

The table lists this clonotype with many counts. The CDR3 nucleotides are TGTGCCAGCAGGTATAGGGACGTCGGTTCCCAAGAGACCCAGTACTTC. This codes for CASRYRDVGSQETQYF. The chain combines TRBV2 with TRBJ2-5; the D call may be TRBD1 or TRBD2 (5 bases each). The CDR3 totals 16 residues. The V gene's germline CDR1 is SNHLY and CDR2 FYNNEI. The ends were cut back, 6 bases at V and 1 base at J, with 18 bases in the middle.

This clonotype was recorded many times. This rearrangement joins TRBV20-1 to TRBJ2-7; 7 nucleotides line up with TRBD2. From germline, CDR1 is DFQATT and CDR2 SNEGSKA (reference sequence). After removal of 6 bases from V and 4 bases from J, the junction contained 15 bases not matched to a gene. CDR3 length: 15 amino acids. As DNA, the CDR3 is TGCAGTGCGCTTGGGGAGGGTCCCCCGGCTTACGAGCAGTACTTC. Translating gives CSALGEGPPAYEQYF.